One TCR beta chain is described in this entry. Its target is not known. As for treatment: oral pan-JAK inhibitor, 5-10 mg twice daily. cDNA serving as the sequencing template came from extracted, reverse transcribed RNA. Produced via immunoSEQ multiplex PCR; TCRdb's table is partial and in-frame only. The sample carries hundreds of thousands of clones, about 60% recorded once. This sample stems from a study of CD8+ T cells in alopecia areata. Study details: The study gave tofacitinib for 6 to 18 months, then 6 months off drug. Study-wide results and caveats: The study found TCR sharing across patients less clear than in mice, possibly for HLA reasons. For patients receiving tofacitinib, scalp clonality and expanded CD8+ clones among the top 100 significantly decreased. Clonality exceeded that of normal scalp in lesional scalp, most notably in alopecia totalis/universalis.

This TCR came from a human donor with alopecia areata. The source material was CD4+ T cells sorted from blood, sampled at approximately week 52, from a patient treated with tofacitinib.

The CDR3 sequence: CASSQDPGGGSTDTQYF. CDR3 bases: TGCGCCAGCAGCCAAGATCCTGGAGGGGGGAGCACAGATACGCAGTATTTT. The chain employs TRBV4-3 and TRBJ2-3; D possibly matches TRBD1 or TRBD2 (6 bases each). V dropped 0 bases and J dropped 0 bases, with 13 bases sitting between them. This CDR3 contains 17 residues. Germline V gene sequence: CDR1 LGHNA, CDR2 YSLEER.